This T cell receptor (beta chain) was sequenced for a study of T-cell memory formation after mild COVID-19. Germline assignment: CDR1 MDHEN and CDR2 SYDVKM. Trimming removed 6 bases from V and 1 base from J, with 13 bases in between. The CDR3 sequence is 15 residues long. TCRdb analysed the 5' RACE reads with MiXCR anew, one entry per CDR3 protein. The repertoire includes 280,000 or so distinct CDR3 sequences, 8% to 10% of them detected once, and less than 25% sits in the top ten. The TCR originated in a man aged 18 to 30 who had mild COVID-19 (a few samples of this study predate the infection). Cell type and time point are not known. The specimen was PBMCs or a T cell subset sorted from them (not recorded which). The chain carries TRBV28 and TRBJ1-5; D unresolved. The chain's CDR3 is CASSKALGSNQPQHF. As DNA, the CDR3 is TGTGCCAGCAGCAAGGCCCTAGGGAGCAATCAGCCCCAGCATTTT. Variable domain in full (rest from reference TRBV28 and TRBJ1-5): DVKVTQSSRYLVKRTGEKVFLECVQDMDHENMFWYRQDPGLGLRLIYFSYDVKMKEKGDIPEGYSVSREKKERFSLILESASTNQTSMYLCASSKALGSNQPQHFGDGTRLSIL.